These T cell receptor beta chains were read from a single sample in a study of T cell responses to AZD1222 COVID-19 vaccine. Sequenced by immunoSEQ multiplex PCR; TCRdb stores in-frame clones only, minus some. The table lists about 100,000 clones, roughly 86% of them singletons. The sequencing here drew on peripheral blood, taken 28 days after the second AZD1222 dose. These receptors were obtained from an adult who received the AZD1222 COVID-19 vaccine. CDR3s include the opening cysteine and the closing phenylalanine or tryptophan. A D gene is named only where the DNA matches it firmly. Expanded clones are given a class, and other clones once, few, many or no size at all.

J	D	size	V	CDR3	DNA
TRBJ1-1	-	-	TRBV5-6	CASSFPALNTEAFF	TGTGCCAGCAGCTTCCCCGCTTTGAACACTGAAGCTTTCTTT
TRBJ1-2	TRBD1	-	TRBV11-2	CASSFPGQNYGYTF	TGTGCCAGCAGCTTTCCGGGACAGAACTATGGCTACACCTTC
TRBJ2-7	TRBD1	-	TRBV6-5	CASKRTRGRDEQYF	TGTGCCAGCAAAAGGACAAGGGGGCGCGACGAGCAGTACTTC
TRBJ1-2	TRBD1	-	TRBV30	CAWRGRGPNYGYTF	TGTGCCTGGAGGGGCAGGGGGCCAAACTATGGCTACACCTTC
TRBJ1-2	-	few	TRBV11-2	CASSLINRASYGYTF	TGTGCCAGCAGCTTAATCAACAGGGCAAGCTATGGCTACACCTTC
TRBJ1-5	-	few	TRBV6-5	CASTGAGTGPQHF	TGTGCCAGCACCGGAGCCGGGACCGGGCCCCAGCATTTT
TRBJ2-3	-	-	TRBV5-4	CASSSRKSTDTQYF	TGTGCCAGCAGCTCGCGGAAAAGCACAGATACGCAGTATTTT
TRBJ2-7	-	-	TRBV6-5	CASKPRQGGTGYF	TGTGCCAGCAAACCGAGACAGGGCGGGACGGGGTACTTC
TRBJ2-7	-	-	TRBV12-3/TRBV12-4	CASSLNRDYEQYF	TGTGCCAGCAGTTTGAACAGGGACTACGAGCAGTACTTC
TRBJ1-6	-	-	TRBV5-1	CASSLSGSFNSPLHF	TGCGCCAGCAGCTTGAGCGGCAGCTTTAATTCACCCCTCCACTTT
TRBJ2-2	TRBD1	-	TRBV30	CAWSVRDRGPNTGELFF	TGTGCCTGGAGTGTACGGGACAGGGGGCCTAACACCGGGGAGCTGTTTTTT
TRBJ2-3	-	-	TRBV19	CASRDTSSTDTQYF	TGTGCCAGTCGGGACACCTCTAGCACAGATACGCAGTATTTT
TRBJ2-3	TRBD2	-	TRBV3-1/TRBV3-2	CASSQDPTSGVGTDTQYF	TGTGCCAGCAGCCAAGATCCGACTAGCGGGGTGGGCACAGATACGCAGTATTTT
TRBJ1-6	-	once	TRBV3-1/TRBV3-2	CASSQFGGGSPLHF	TGTGCCAGCAGCCAATTCGGAGGGGGATCACCCCTCCACTTT
TRBJ1-4	-	once	TRBV19	CASSRMWEKLFF	TGTGCCAGTAGCAGGATGTGGGAAAAACTGTTTTTT
TRBJ2-2	-	few	TRBV7-2	CASSFLVGPTGELFF	TGTGCCAGCAGCTTCCTAGTTGGCCCCACCGGGGAGCTGTTTTTT
TRBJ2-7	-	once	TRBV30	CAWSPGAVFYEQYF	TGTGCCTGGAGTCCCGGTGCTGTCTTTTACGAGCAGTACTTC
TRBJ2-2	-	-	TRBV5-1	CASSHQVPRTGELFF	TGCGCCAGCAGCCACCAGGTCCCGAGAACCGGGGAGCTGTTTTTT
TRBJ2-7	TRBD1	-	TRBV6-5	CASFLGQTSYEQYF	TGTGCCAGTTTCTTGGGACAGACCTCCTACGAGCAGTACTTC
TRBJ2-5	TRBD2	-	TRBV2	CASSVWREMIEETQYF	TGTGCCAGCAGTGTTTGGCGGGAGATGATAGAAGAGACCCAGTACTTC
TRBJ1-4	TRBD1	-	TRBV2	CASRQGTSEKLFF	TGTGCCAGTAGACAGGGGACGAGTGAAAAACTGTTTTTT
TRBJ1-6	-	-	TRBV6-4	CASSEVRDSPLHF	TGTGCCAGCAGTGAGGTCAGAGATTCACCCCTCCACTTT
TRBJ2-5	-	-	TRBV27	CASRLNRETQETQYF	TGTGCCAGCAGACTAAACAGGGAGACTCAAGAGACCCAGTACTTC
TRBJ2-2	TRBD2	-	TRBV4-2	CASSGVAGVRDTGELFF	TGTGCCAGCAGTGGGGTAGCGGGAGTACGAGATACCGGGGAGCTGTTTTTT
TRBJ1-2	-	-	TRBV7-9	CASSKTQGVLPYGYTF	TGTGCCAGCAGCAAGACACAGGGAGTACTACCCTATGGCTACACCTTC
TRBJ1-1	-	-	TRBV18	CASSPYCQGWGQNTEAFF	TGTGCCAGCTCACCATATTGCCAGGGGTGGGGGCAGAACACTGAAGCTTTCTTT
TRBJ2-3	-	once	TRBV7-3	CASSSLFLDTQYF	TGTGCCAGCAGCTCCCTTTTTCTAGATACGCAGTATTTT
TRBJ1-1	-	-	TRBV2	CASTFRGGRGTEAFF	TGTGCCAGCACCTTCCGGGGTGGTAGGGGAACTGAAGCTTTCTTT
TRBJ2-7	TRBD1	-	TRBV5-4	CASSIDRGRYEQYF	TGTGCCAGCAGCATCGACAGGGGGCGATACGAGCAGTACTTC
TRBJ1-1	-	-	TRBV6-5	CASSYLRTTEAFF	TGTGCCAGCAGTTACCTCCGGACCACTGAAGCTTTCTTT
TRBJ1-2	-	once	TRBV7-9	CASRPSETGLGYGYTF	TGTGCCAGCAGGCCAAGCGAAACGGGTCTCGGCTATGGCTACACCTTC
TRBJ2-2	TRBD2	-	TRBV2	CASSESGASGGSFANTGELFF	TGTGCCAGCAGTGAATCAGGGGCTAGCGGGGGGTCGTTCGCGAACACCGGGGAGCTGTTTTTT
TRBJ2-7	TRBD2	-	TRBV5-1	CASSLAGGRADEQYF	TGCGCCAGCAGCTTGGCGGGGGGGAGGGCCGACGAGCAGTACTTC
TRBJ2-1	-	-	TRBV29-1	CSVDNYNEQFF	TGCAGCGTTGATAACTACAATGAGCAGTTCTTC
TRBJ2-5	-	-	TRBV7-2	CASSLGFFPNQETQYF	TGTGCCAGCAGCTTAGGGTTCTTTCCTAACCAAGAGACCCAGTACTTC
TRBJ1-2	TRBD1	-	TRBV6-5	CASTRTGGDYGYTF	TGTGCCAGCACCAGGACAGGGGGCGACTATGGCTACACCTTC
TRBJ1-5	-	-	TRBV19	CASSFDWDQPQHF	TGTGCCAGTAGCTTTGACTGGGATCAGCCCCAGCATTTT